The 25 T cell receptor beta chains below all came from one sample that was sequenced in a study of identical twins. One entry per CDR3 protein results from TCRdb running MiXCR on the 5' RACE reads. The sample carries about 150,000 distinct CDR3 sequences, approximately 3.5% recorded once. Sequenced material: memory T cells sorted from blood. Receptors originate from a man aged 18 to 29 in good health.

This clonotype was counted at least ten times. For the CDR3, the DNA is TGTGCCGTCTCGCGGGCACGGAGTTCACCCCTCCACTTT. It encodes CAVSRARSSPLHF. The V gene is TRBV27, the J gene TRBJ1-6, with no clear D. CDR1 is MNHEY and CDR2 is SMNVEV in the germline V gene (reference sequence). This CDR3 has 13 amino acids. V gave up 11 bases and J gave up 9 bases, with 17 bases separating them.

This clonotype was seen repeatedly, ten times or more. V is TRBV19 and J is TRBJ2-5; the match to TRBD2 covers 9 bases. The CDR3 has 15 amino acids. V trimming: 2 bases; J trimming: 5 bases; junction bases outside the gene matches: 6. CDR1 LNHDA and CDR2 SQIVND come from the germline V gene (reference sequence). The CDR3 DNA sequence: TGTGCCAGTAGTATATCACTAGCGGGTCTGGAGACCCAGTACTTC. Its translation: CASSISLAGLETQYF. Based on the CDR3 plus reference TRBV19 and TRBJ2-5, the full variable domain is DGGITQSPKYLFRKEGQNVTLSCEQNLNHDAMYWYRQDPGQGLRLIYYSQIVNDFQKGDIAEGYSVSREKKESFPLTVTSAQKNPTAFYLCASSISLAGLETQYFGPGTRLLVL.

There are a few counts of this clonotype. V and J are TRBV14 and TRBJ2-1; no clear D. The germline CDR1 and CDR2 sequences are SGHDN and FVKESK. CDR3 size: 12 residues. The germline V and J ends were trimmed by 2 bases and 10 bases, with 9 bases remaining between them. CDR3 in amino acids: CASSQSHIEQFF. The CDR3 DNA is TGTGCCAGCAGCCAAAGCCACATAGAGCAGTTCTTC.

In its sample, this clonotype was seen many times. The CDR3 coding sequence is TGCGCCAGCAGCGAGTCGGCCAACGTCCTGACTTTC. The encoded protein is CASSESANVLTF. The chain links TRBV4-1 to TRBJ2-6; D remains ambiguous. Trimming removed 5 bases at V and 6 bases at J, with 5 bases between. Germline V lookup: CDR1 MGHRA, CDR2 YSYEKL. The CDR3 has 12 amino acids.

This clonotype was seen at least ten times. The V gene is TRBV29-1, the J gene TRBJ2-3; TRBD2 aligns across 14 bases. CDR3 length: 16 amino acids. V shed 4 bases, J shed 4 bases, and the junction held 7 bases outside the gene matches. Looked up from germline, CDR1 is SQVTM and CDR2 is ANQGSEA. This CDR3 is CSVVGLAGGSPDTQYF. CDR3 coding DNA: TGCAGCGTTGTCGGACTAGCGGGAGGTTCTCCAGATACGCAGTATTTT.

This clonotype was detected ten times or more. The rearrangement joins TRBV7-2 to TRBJ2-6, with D hard to call. Germline V gene lookup returns CDR1 SGHTA and CDR2 FQGNSA. The V gene lost 5 bases and the J gene lost 2 bases, with 13 bases spanning the gap. The CDR3 covers 16 residues. The CDR3 coding sequence is TGTGCCAGCAGCCGATTAGGTGGAGCTGGGGCCAACGTCCTGACTTTC. This gives the protein CASSRLGGAGANVLTF.

This clonotype was seen ten or more times. This sequence joins TRBV5-1 and TRBJ1-2, with no clear D. The CDR3 is 14 amino acids. V was pared by 3 bases and J by 6 bases, with 15 bases between. Germline lookup yields CDR1 SGHRS and CDR2 YFSETQ. CDR3 sequence (DNA): TGCGCCAGCAGCTCGGGATTCGTCGGGGATGGCTACACCTTC. Its protein is CASSSGFVGDGYTF.

This clonotype was recorded many times. The chain couples TRBV7-2 to TRBJ2-3, with D perhaps matching TRBD2 (5 bases). V was clipped by 4 bases and J by 7 bases, with 15 bases between them. Germline CDR1 reads SGHTA; CDR2 reads FQGNSA. The CDR3 length is 14 residues. The CDR3 here is CASSSPGESYTQYF. CDR3 bases: TGTGCCAGCAGCTCGCCCGGGGAGTCTTATACGCAGTATTTT.

This clonotype was found many times. The rearrangement joins TRBV28 to TRBJ1-4, with D unclear. Germline V gene lookup returns CDR1 MDHEN and CDR2 SYDVKM. The CDR3 extends over 15 amino acids. The germline V and J ends were trimmed by 3 bases and 7 bases, with 15 bases remaining between them. The CDR3 sequence: CASSLGGPGLEKLFF. CDR3 nucleotides: TGTGCCAGCAGTTTGGGCGGGCCGGGCCTTGAAAAACTGTTTTTT.

This clonotype was seen many times. The J gene is TRBJ1-1, the V gene TRBV20-1; possibly TRBD1 for D (6 bases). The CDR3 covers 16 residues. V lost 6 bases and J lost 0, with 20 bases in between. Germline values: CDR1 DFQATT, CDR2 SNEGSKA (reference sequence). CDR3 protein: CSATGGGALVNTEAFF. As DNA, the CDR3 is TGCAGTGCCACAGGCGGGGGCGCTCTGGTGAACACTGAAGCTTTCTTT.

This clonotype was recorded many times. The chain has TRBV18 and TRBJ2-1; unclear D gene. CDR3 length equals 13 residues. Trimming took off 2 bases at V and 7 bases at J, with 9 bases between the two ends. Germline CDR1 KGHSH, CDR2 LQKENI. In DNA form, the CDR3 reads TGTGCCAGCTCACCAAGGGCAGCTAATGAGCAGTTCTTC. Translating it yields CASSPRAANEQFF.

This clonotype was counted at least ten times. The V and J genes are TRBV5-1 and TRBJ1-1; weak D call: TRBD1 (5 bases). Trimming removed 2 bases from V and 1 base from J, with 9 bases in between. The CDR3 has 14 residues. Looked up from germline, CDR1 is SGHRS and CDR2 is YFSETQ. CDR3 residues: CASSFKGQNTEAFF. The CDR3 coding sequence is TGCGCCAGCAGCTTTAAGGGGCAGAACACTGAAGCTTTCTTT.

This clonotype appeared many times. The rearrangement uses TRBV29-1 and TRBJ2-3, with 8 nucleotides matching TRBD1. This CDR3 comprises 14 residues. With V trimmed by 4 bases and J by 1 base, 4 bases remained unmatched. The germline V gene encodes CDR1 SQVTM and CDR2 ANQGSEA. CDR3 sequence reads: CSVVQDRGTDTQYF. The CDR3 region has the DNA TGCAGCGTTGTACAGGACAGGGGCACAGATACGCAGTATTTT.

The table lists this clonotype with many counts. V and J are TRBV5-1 and TRBJ2-2; 9 bases agree with TRBD1. CDR1 is SGHRS, CDR2 YFSETQ, per germline. V was clipped by 2 bases and J by 1 base; unmatched bases: 6. This CDR3 spans 17 amino acids. The CDR3 DNA is TGCGCCAGCAGCTTTGCGGGACAGGGCTTGAACACCGGGGAGCTGTTTTTT. It is translated as CASSFAGQGLNTGELFF.

A word on this clonotype: This may stem from a read error, because a much larger clone lies one nucleotide away. The chain has TRBV3-1 and TRBJ2-3, with TRBD1 as a possible D gene (5 bases). The CDR3 extends over 13 amino acids. From germline, CDR1 is LGHDT and CDR2 YNNKEL (reference sequence). Trimming shortened V by 3 bases and J by 5 bases, and 9 bases separated the two germline ends. The CDR3 sequence: CASSQYRRDTQYF. CDR3 coding DNA: TGTGCCAGCAGCCAGTACAGGAGAGATACGCAGTATTTT.

In its sample, this clonotype was seen many times. This rearrangement joins TRBV2 to TRBJ2-3; 14 nucleotides match TRBD2. Per the germline V gene, CDR1 is SNHLY and CDR2 is FYNNEI. This CDR3 region has 18 residues. J was trimmed by 3 bases and V by 7 bases; bases with no gene match: 12. CDR3 in DNA: TGTGCCAGCACTATAAGCGGGACTAGCGGGAGACGGACAGATACGCAGTATTTT. This encodes CASTISGTSGRRTDTQYF.

In its sample, this clonotype is medium-sized. The chain recombines TRBV15 with TRBJ1-2, with TRBD1 identical over 9 bases. This CDR3 is built from 14 residues. J lost 13 bases, V lost 2 bases, and 11 bases had no gene match. Germline CDR1 is LNHNV and CDR2 is YYDKDF (reference sequence). The CDR3: CATSRRTGDGLLTF. The CDR3 DNA is TGTGCCACCAGCAGACGGACAGGGGACGGCTTACTCACCTTC.

The sample holds many counts of this clonotype. For the CDR3, the DNA is TGTGCCAGCAGTGAAGCCCGGACTCATTCGCCATCAAACACCATATATTTT. The encoded protein is CASSEARTHSPSNTIYF. V gene TRBV6-1 combines with J gene TRBJ1-3; the D is unclear. CDR1 MNHNS and CDR2 SASEGT come from the germline V gene. V lost 0 bases, J lost 6 bases, and 18 bases lay in between. This CDR3 contains 17 residues.

This clonotype has a count of ten or more. The chain uses TRBV5-1 and TRBJ2-3; D is unclear. CDR3 size: 12 residues. CDR1 and CDR2 (germline): SGHRS, YFSETQ. V lost 2 bases and J 6 bases, leaving 7 bases between the germline ends. The CDR3 region has the DNA TGCGCCAGCAGCTTTCATTCGGATACGCAGTATTTT. Encoded protein: CASSFHSDTQYF.

This clonotype has ten or more counts. CDR3 coding DNA: TGTGCCAGCAGTTACAGGGGAGTGGACACCGGGGAGCTGTTTTTT. This gives the protein CASSYRGVDTGELFF. This sequence joins TRBV12-3 or TRBV12-4 and TRBJ2-2; 7 bases are a match to TRBD1. V shed 4 bases and J 3 bases; nucleotides not matched to a gene: 5. This CDR3 has 15 amino acids.

Many counts were recorded for this clonotype. The chain links TRBV6-1 to TRBJ2-1; TRBD2 aligns across 8 bases. The CDR3 is 16 amino acids. J was trimmed by 8 bases and V by 7 bases; bases with no gene match: 16. The germline gives CDR1 MNHNS, CDR2 SASEGT. The CDR3 loop reads CASTDKPQREWYEQFF. The CDR3 DNA reads as TGTGCCAGCACAGACAAGCCCCAGCGGGAGTGGTATGAGCAGTTCTTC.

This clonotype was observed many times. The genes are TRBV6-1 and TRBJ2-1; 11 nucleotides align to TRBD2. Germline loops: CDR1 MNHNS, CDR2 SASEGT. V dropped 6 bases and J dropped 5; count of bases not matched to a gene: 9. There are 16 residues in the CDR3. The CDR3 coding sequence is TGTGCCAGCAGCCGACTAGCGGGGATAAGGAACAATGAGCAGTTCTTC. The encoded protein is CASSRLAGIRNNEQFF.

This clonotype was observed a few times. The genes are TRBV12-3 or TRBV12-4 and TRBJ1-5; D gene ambiguous. The V end lost 6 bases, the J end lost 0 bases, and 6 bases lay between the germline ends. This CDR3 region has 13 residues. CDR3 loop: CASRESSNQPQHF. As DNA, the CDR3 is TGTGCCAGCAGGGAAAGTAGCAATCAGCCCCAGCATTTT.

This clonotype was observed at least ten times. The chain has TRBV7-8 and TRBJ2-4; D possibly corresponds to TRBD1 (5 bases). This CDR3 has 13 residues. V was trimmed by 4 bases and J by 7 bases, leaving 11 bases between them. Germline loops: CDR1 SGHVS, CDR2 FQNEAQ. As DNA, the CDR3 is TGTGCCAGCAGCTCACCGGACAAGAACATTCAGTACTTC. Its translation is CASSSPDKNIQYF.

This clonotype was observed many times. The chain is built from TRBV5-1 and TRBJ2-3; unclear D gene. The CDR3 totals 14 residues. CDR1 and CDR2 from the germline V gene are SGHRS and YFSETQ. V was clipped by 0 bases and J by 6 bases, with 11 bases between them. The CDR3: CASSLETVRDTQYF. The CDR3 DNA sequence: TGCGCCAGCAGCTTGGAAACGGTCCGGGATACGCAGTATTTT.